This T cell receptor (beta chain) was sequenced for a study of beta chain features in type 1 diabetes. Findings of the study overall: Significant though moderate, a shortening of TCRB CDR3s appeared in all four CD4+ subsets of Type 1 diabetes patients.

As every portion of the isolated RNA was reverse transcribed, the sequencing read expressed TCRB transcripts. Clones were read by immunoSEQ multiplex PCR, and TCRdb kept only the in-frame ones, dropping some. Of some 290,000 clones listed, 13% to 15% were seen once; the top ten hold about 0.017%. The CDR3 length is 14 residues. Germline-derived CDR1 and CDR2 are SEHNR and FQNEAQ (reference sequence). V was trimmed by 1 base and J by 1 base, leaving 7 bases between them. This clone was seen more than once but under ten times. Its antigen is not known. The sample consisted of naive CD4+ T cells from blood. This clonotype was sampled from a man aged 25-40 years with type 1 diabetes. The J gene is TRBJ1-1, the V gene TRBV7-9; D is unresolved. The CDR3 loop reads CASSLGARNTEAFF. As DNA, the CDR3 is TGTGCCAGCAGCTTAGGGGCAAGGAACACTGAAGCTTTCTTT. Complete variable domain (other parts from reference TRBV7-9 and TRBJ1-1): DTGVSQNPRHKITKRGQNVTFRCDPISEHNRLYWYRQTLGQGPEFLTYFQNEAQLEKSRLLSDRFSAERPKGSFSTLEIQRTEQGDSAMYLCASSLGARNTEAFFGQGTRLTVV.